Listed below are T cell receptor beta chains from one sample, sequenced in a study of blood T cell repertoires in COVID-19. Some clones are missing from TCRdb's copy, which holds only in-frame ones; the method was immunoSEQ multiplex PCR. The table records about 240,000 clones, roughly 88% of them present only once. Sequencing was performed on peripheral blood. The origin of the receptors is a man older than 75 with acute or convalescent COVID-19. Both conserved end residues are part of each CDR3. The D gene is left open where the match is weak. Not every row has a clone size; where given, it reads once, few, many or a size class.

V gene: TRBV24-1; D gene: TRBD1; J gene: TRBJ1-4; clone size: -; CDR3 DNA: TGTGCCACCAGTGATAACAGGGGGCTGGTTGAAAAACTGTTTTTT; CDR3 protein: CATSDNRGLVEKLFF
V gene: TRBV19; D gene: -; J gene: TRBJ2-6; clone size: -; CDR3 DNA: TGTGCCAGCAGACAGGTCTCTGGGGCCAACGTCCTGACTTTC; CDR3 protein: CASRQVSGANVLTF
V gene: TRBV27; D gene: TRBD1; J gene: TRBJ2-7; clone size: -; CDR3 DNA: TGTGCCAGCAGTTTAGTGGGACAGGGCTCAGCCTTCTCCTACGAGCAGTACTTC; CDR3 protein: CASSLVGQGSAFSYEQYF
V gene: TRBV7-3; D gene: TRBD2; J gene: TRBJ2-1; clone size: -; CDR3 DNA: TGTGCCAGCAGCTTAACGGCACTAGCGGGCGCCACAAGGGAGCAGTTCTTC; CDR3 protein: CASSLTALAGATREQFF
V gene: TRBV6-6; D gene: TRBD1; J gene: TRBJ1-4; clone size: once; CDR3 DNA: TGTGCCAGCAGTTCCTCGGACAGGGTTAAGGAAAAACTGTTTTTT; CDR3 protein: CASSSSDRVKEKLFF
V gene: TRBV24-1; D gene: -; J gene: TRBJ1-5; clone size: once; CDR3 DNA: TGTGCCACCAGGGGGGCCGGTAGCAATCAGCCCCAGCATTTT; CDR3 protein: CATRGAGSNQPQHF
V gene: TRBV5-1; D gene: -; J gene: TRBJ1-5; clone size: -; CDR3 DNA: TGCGCCAGCAGCTTGGGGGAGGGGAGCAATCAGCCCCAGCATTTT; CDR3 protein: CASSLGEGSNQPQHF
V gene: TRBV27; D gene: -; J gene: TRBJ2-7; clone size: -; CDR3 DNA: TGTGCCAGCAGTTTACTCCCACAGGGCTCCTACGAGCAGTACTTC; CDR3 protein: CASSLLPQGSYEQYF
V gene: TRBV5-1; D gene: -; J gene: TRBJ1-5; clone size: -; CDR3 DNA: TGCGCCAGCAGCCCTGGGGGGGGCGTTCAGCCCCAGCATTTT; CDR3 protein: CASSPGGGVQPQHF
V gene: TRBV28; D gene: TRBD1; J gene: TRBJ1-2; clone size: once; CDR3 DNA: TGTGCCAGCAGTGTGGACAGGATCTATGGCTACACCTTC; CDR3 protein: CASSVDRIYGYTF